Following are 8 T cell receptor beta chains from one sample sequenced in a study of T cells expressing NK-cell markers (dated by TCRdb to 2019 to 2021). Library prep was done by 5' RACE. Sequenced using an Illumina HiSeq 2000. Following reprocessing of the reads by TCRdb, the data hold one row per CDR3 protein sequence and no DNA is available. The sample's table lists a count of 90,000 to 130,000 distinct CDR3 sequences. Clones ranked in the top ten supply around 18% of the sample. Specimen: blood T cells: a sorted CD56 or NKG2C T cell subset, CD4+ or CD8+ T cells, or bulk PBMC T cells (not recorded which). These receptors were collected from a woman between 18 and 70 years old in good health.

This chain links TRBV24-1 with TRBJ2-1; TCRdb designates TRBD1, a call that cannot be tested without DNA. Per germline, CDR1 KGHDR and CDR2 SFDVKD. The CDR3 is 17 amino acids. CDR3: CATSDDPRGLPYNEQFF.

The chain joins TRBV25-1 to TRBJ2-1; the D call of TRBD2 rests on TCRdb alone, since no DNA is present to check it. The CDR3 consists of 18 residues. Per germline, CDR1 MGHDK and CDR2 SYGVNS. The CDR3 region is CASSEPYSGIYSYNEQFF.

The chain recombines TRBV6-2 or TRBV6-3 with TRBJ2-3; TCRdb proposes TRBD1, but this gene call is untestable without DNA. This CDR3 is 14 amino acids long. The germline V gene has CDR1 MNHEY and CDR2 SVGEGT. CDR3 region: CASSGTGGSDTQYF.

The chain joins TRBV11-2 to TRBJ2-7; TCRdb's D call, TRBD1, is unchecked because there is no DNA. CDR3 size: 15 residues. In germline, CDR1 is SGHAT, CDR2 FQNNGV. CDR3 amino acids: CASSPPGQGTYEQYF.

The genes are TRBV12-3 or TRBV12-4 and TRBJ2-3; as DNA is missing, the TRBD2 call by TCRdb cannot be tested. The CDR3 totals 15 residues. The CDR3 is CASSSHQRETDTQYF.

This chain connects TRBV9 to TRBJ2-1; TCRdb returns TRBD1, unconfirmable since there is no DNA. There are 16 residues in the CDR3. Germline CDR1 is SGDLS and CDR2 is YYNGEE. Here the CDR3 reads CASSVQDRGTYNEQFF.

The V and J genes are TRBV6-2 or TRBV6-3 and TRBJ2-2; checking the TCRdb D call of TRBD1 is not possible without DNA. This CDR3 is 14 amino acids long. CDR1 and CDR2 from the germline V gene are MNHEY and SVGEGT. The CDR3 protein is CASSLQGNTGELFF.

The V gene is TRBV12-3 or TRBV12-4, the J gene TRBJ2-1; with no DNA, the TCRdb D assignment of TRBD1 cannot be verified. This CDR3 comprises 14 residues. This CDR3 is CASSLIEWGNEQFF.